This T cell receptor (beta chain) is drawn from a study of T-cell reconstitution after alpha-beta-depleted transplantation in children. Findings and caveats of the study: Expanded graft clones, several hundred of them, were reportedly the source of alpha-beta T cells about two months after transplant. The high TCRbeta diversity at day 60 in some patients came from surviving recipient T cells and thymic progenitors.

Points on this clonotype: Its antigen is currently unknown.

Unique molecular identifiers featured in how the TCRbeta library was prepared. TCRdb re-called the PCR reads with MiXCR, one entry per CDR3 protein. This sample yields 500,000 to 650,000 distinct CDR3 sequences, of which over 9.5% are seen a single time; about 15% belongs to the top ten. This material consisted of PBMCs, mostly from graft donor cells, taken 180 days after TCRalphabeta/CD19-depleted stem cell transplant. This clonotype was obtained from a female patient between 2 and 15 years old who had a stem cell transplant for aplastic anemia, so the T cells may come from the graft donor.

The CDR3 DNA reads TGTGCCAGCAGCCCAGAAGTGGGACAGGGGGCCCATGAGCAGTTCTTC. This encodes CASSPEVGQGAHEQFF. This chain joins TRBV7-9 and TRBJ2-1, with TRBD1 matching over 12 bases. The V gene's germline CDR1 is SEHNR and CDR2 FQNEAQ (reference sequence). The CDR3 sequence is 16 residues long. Trimming at V came to 5 bases and at J to 8 bases, leaving 10 bases not matched to a gene.